These 18 T cell receptor beta chains came from one sample sequenced in a study of blood T cell repertoires in COVID-19. Produced via immunoSEQ multiplex PCR; TCRdb's table is partial and in-frame only. This table holds roughly 140,000 clones, approximately 90% found once. Sample: peripheral blood. These receptors all stem from a woman aged 65 to 85 with acute or convalescent COVID-19.

The chain employs TRBV10-3 and TRBJ2-3; TRBD2 aligns across 8 bases. Germline V gene data show CDR1 as ENHRY and CDR2 as SYGVKD. V trimming: 5 bases; J trimming: 1 base; junction bases outside the gene matches: 8. The CDR3 has 16 amino acids. Here the CDR3 DNA reads TGTGCCATCAGTAGTAGAACGGGGGGGGGCACAGATACGCAGTATTTT. This gives the protein CAISSRTGGGTDTQYF.

This clone turned up a few times. The chain links TRBV10-2 to TRBJ1-5; D remains ambiguous. V was clipped by 8 bases and J by 3 bases, with 17 bases between them. CDR1 is WSHSY and CDR2 is SAAADI in the germline V gene. This CDR3 is 15 amino acids long. The CDR3 loop is CASARAADYNQPQHF. The CDR3 region has the DNA TGCGCCAGCGCCCGCGCGGCAGATTACAATCAGCCCCAGCATTTT.

The rearrangement uses TRBV30 and TRBJ1-6, with TRBD1 matching over 10 bases. Germline CDR1 is GTSNPN and CDR2 is SVGIG (reference sequence). J lost 8 bases, V lost 5 bases, and 15 bases had no gene match. The CDR3 length is 17 residues. CDR3 DNA sequence: TGTGCCTGGTCCCGGGACAGGGGCCAGCTTAACTATTCACCCCTCCACTTT. This sequence encodes CAWSRDRGQLNYSPLHF.

This clone turned up a few times. This chain links TRBV19 with TRBJ1-2; 9 bases align to TRBD1. This CDR3 is built from 17 residues. The V gene end was trimmed by 4 bases and the J gene end by 5 bases; junction bases not matched to a gene: 14. The germline V gene has CDR1 LNHDA and CDR2 SQIVND (reference sequence). CDR3: CASSTGQGTPLRYGYTF. CDR3 DNA: TGTGCCAGTAGTACAGGACAGGGGACCCCCCTCCGGTATGGCTACACCTTC. The variable domain in full, with the rest retrieved from reference TRBV19 and TRBJ1-2, is DGGITQSPKYLFRKEGQNVTLSCEQNLNHDAMYWYRQDPGQGLRLIYYSQIVNDFQKGDIAEGYSVSREKKESFPLTVTSAQKNPTAFYLCASSTGQGTPLRYGYTFGSGTRLTVV.

The chain is built from TRBV11-2 and TRBJ2-1; the D is unclear. This CDR3 comprises 15 residues. V lost 1 base, J lost 0 bases, and 7 bases lay in between. Germline values: CDR1 SGHAT, CDR2 FQNNGV. This chain's CDR3 is CASSLVPNSYNEQFF. The CDR3 DNA sequence: TGTGCCAGCAGCTTAGTACCTAACTCCTACAATGAGCAGTTCTTC.

The CDR3 spells CSVNREGGYTF. The CDR3 nucleotides read TGCAGCGTTAACAGGGAGGGTGGCTACACCTTC. This sequence joins TRBV29-1 and TRBJ1-2; a weak D match, TRBD1 (6 bases). CDR1 SQVTM and CDR2 ANQGSEA come from the germline V gene. V lost 5 bases and J lost 7, with 11 bases in between. The CDR3 loop spans 11 amino acids.

The chain carries TRBV2 and TRBJ2-3, with 7 bases that match TRBD2. The length of the CDR3 is 16 residues. Germline lookup yields CDR1 SNHLY and CDR2 FYNNEI. V lost 6 bases, J lost 1 base, and 10 bases stayed unmatched. The chain's CDR3 is CASRARRSGGTDTQYF. The DNA for the CDR3 is TGTGCCAGCAGAGCCAGGAGAAGCGGGGGCACAGATACGCAGTATTTT.

The gene calls are TRBV30 and TRBJ2-3; weak D call: TRBD1 (6 bases). Germline values: CDR1 GTSNPN, CDR2 SVGIG (reference sequence). The CDR3 covers 15 residues. The V and J ends lost 3 bases and 1 base respectively, with 14 bases between them. The CDR3 bases are TGTGCCTGGAGAGCGACAGGCTCGGGCACAGATACGCAGTATTTT. Protein: CAWRATGSGTDTQYF.

The J gene is TRBJ1-1, the V gene TRBV6-6; 8 bases map to TRBD1. This CDR3 is 15 amino acids long. The junction had 9 bases not matched to a gene; V was cut back by 5 bases and J by 4 bases. Germline loops: CDR1 MNHNY, CDR2 SVGAGI (reference sequence). The CDR3 spells CASSRGQVPFTEAFF. The CDR3 coding sequence is TGTGCCAGCAGTAGGGGACAGGTGCCGTTCACTGAAGCTTTCTTT.

V usage is TRBV9 and J usage is TRBJ2-5; 12 bases fit TRBD2. CDR1 is SGDLS and CDR2 is YYNGEE in the germline V gene. The length of the CDR3 is 17 residues. V lost 0 bases, J lost 5 bases, and 8 bases stayed unmatched. This chain's CDR3 is CASSVATSGGFEETQYF. CDR3 bases: TGTGCCAGCAGCGTAGCTACTAGCGGGGGGTTTGAGGAGACCCAGTACTTC.

There are a few counts of this clone. The chain carries TRBV5-1 and TRBJ1-4; D is unresolved. The CDR3 extends over 14 amino acids. CDR1 is SGHRS, CDR2 YFSETQ, per germline. Trimming cost V 5 bases and J 5 bases, with 13 bases left between them. In DNA, the CDR3 is TGCGCCAGCAGTCAAGGACGGGGAAATGAAAAACTGTTTTTT. Encoded protein: CASSQGRGNEKLFF. The full variable domain, with the rest looked up from reference TRBV5-1 and TRBJ1-4, is KAGVTQTPRYLIKTRGQQVTLSCSPISGHRSVSWYQQTPGQGLQFLFEYFSETQRNKGNFPGRFSGRQFSNSRSEMNVSTLELGDSALYLCASSQGRGNEKLFFGSGTQLSVL.

This chain uses TRBV5-6 with TRBJ2-5; a weak D match, TRBD1 (6 bases). The germline V gene has CDR1 SGHDT and CDR2 YYEEEE. There are 14 residues in the CDR3. Trimming left V 4 bases short and J 2 bases short, with 12 bases between. CDR3 loop: CASSPGTIQETQYF. In DNA form, the CDR3 reads TGTGCCAGCAGCCCCGGGACAATACAAGAGACCCAGTACTTC.

The V call is TRBV19, the J call TRBJ1-2; the match to TRBD1 covers 7 bases. The V gene end was trimmed by 6 bases and the J gene end by 4 bases; junction bases not matched to a gene: 11. Germline CDR1 reads LNHDA; CDR2 reads SQIVND (reference sequence). This CDR3 region has 15 residues. CDR3 in DNA: TGTGCCAGTAGCCAGAACAGGGGATCTTCCTATGGCTACACCTTC. It encodes CASSQNRGSSYGYTF.

This rearrangement joins TRBV9 to TRBJ1-2, with D perhaps TRBD1 (5 bases). CDR1 and CDR2 from the germline V gene are SGDLS and YYNGEE. There are 17 residues in the CDR3. Trimming removed 4 bases from V and 3 bases from J, with 22 bases in between. The CDR3 DNA sequence: TGTGCCAGCAGCCGTGGTTCGGGGTCGGGGGGGTACTATGGCTACACCTTC. Protein: CASSRGSGSGGYYGYTF. Based on the CDR3 plus reference TRBV9 and TRBJ1-2, the full variable domain is DSGVTQTPKHLITATGQRVTLRCSPRSGDLSVYWYQQSLDQGLQFLIQYYNGEERAKGNILERFSAQQFPDLHSELNLSSLELGDSALYFCASSRGSGSGGYYGYTFGSGTRLTVV.

Of note for this clone: The DNA is omitted, as the CDR3 cannot be located on it reliably, and the CDR3 follows TCRdb's listing. The V and J genes are TRBV5-5 and TRBJ1-1. CDR1 is SGHKS, CDR2 YYEKEE, per germline (reference sequence). The CDR3 contains 17 residues when both ends are counted. The CDR3 loop reads CASILVGGGQMNTEAFF.

The chain uses TRBV2 and TRBJ1-3; D might be TRBD1 (6 bases). Trimming took off 6 bases at V and 0 bases at J, with 18 bases between the two ends. Looked up from germline, CDR1 is SNHLY and CDR2 is FYNNEI. The CDR3 runs to 17 residues. This chain's CDR3 is CASSRDNTYYSGNTIYF. CDR3 coding DNA: TGTGCCAGCAGCCGGGACAATACCTACTACTCTGGAAACACCATATATTTT.

V usage is TRBV10-1 and J usage is TRBJ1-2, with TRBD1 matching 7 bases. CDR3 size: 14 residues. Trimming took 3 bases from V and 6 from J; bases not matched to a gene: 7. CDR1 is WNHNN, CDR2 SYGVQD, per germline (reference sequence). CDR3 coding DNA: TGCGCCAGCAGTGATGGGACAGTGGCCCATGGCTACACCTTC. This encodes CASSDGTVAHGYTF.

The V and J genes are TRBV19 and TRBJ1-6; a possible D gene is TRBD1 (6 bases). Trimming stripped 7 bases from V and 5 bases from J, with 15 bases between. CDR3 length equals 15 residues. The germline CDR1 and CDR2 sequences are LNHDA and SQIVND (reference sequence). The DNA of the CDR3 is TGTGCCAGTACCAACCTAGACAGGAATAATTCACCCCTCCACTTT. Translation: CASTNLDRNNSPLHF.